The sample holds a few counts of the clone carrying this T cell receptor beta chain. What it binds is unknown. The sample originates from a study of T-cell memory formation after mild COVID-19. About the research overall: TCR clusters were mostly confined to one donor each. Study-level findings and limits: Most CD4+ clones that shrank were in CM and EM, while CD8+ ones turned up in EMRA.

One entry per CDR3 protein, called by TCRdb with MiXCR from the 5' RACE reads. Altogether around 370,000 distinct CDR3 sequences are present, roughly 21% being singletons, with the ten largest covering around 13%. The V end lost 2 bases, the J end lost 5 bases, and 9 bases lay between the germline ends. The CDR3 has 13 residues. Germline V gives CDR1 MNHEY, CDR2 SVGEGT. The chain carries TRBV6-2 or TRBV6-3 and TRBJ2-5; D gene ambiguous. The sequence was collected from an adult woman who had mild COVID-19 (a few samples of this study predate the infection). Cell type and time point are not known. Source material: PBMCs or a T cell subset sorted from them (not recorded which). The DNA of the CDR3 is TGTGCCAGCAGTTACACCCTGGGGGAGACCCAGTACTTC. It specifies CASSYTLGETQYF.